Shown below are 27 T cell receptor beta chains from a single sample sequenced in a study of T cells in Graves' hyperthyroidism and ophthalmopathy. Researchers took RNA transcripts and amplified the TCR beta CDR3 regions from them. The HTBI primer set served for first-round RT-PCR of the TCR CDR3. TCRdb reprocessed the multiplex PCR reads via MiXCR and lists one record per CDR3 protein. This sample yields roughly 740,000 distinct CDR3 sequences, of which 16% are seen a single time; around 7.7% belongs to the top ten. Sequencing used blood. The receptors shown here come from a man in his late teens or twenties with Graves' hyperthyroidism.

At least ten counts were recorded for this clonotype. V is TRBV7-9 and J is TRBJ2-7; no definite D call. Germline V CDR1 and CDR2: SEHNR, FQNEAQ (reference sequence). Trimming removed 5 bases from V and 0 bases from J, with 8 bases in between. CDR3 length equals 13 residues. CDR3 protein: CASSPRHSYEQYF. CDR3 nucleotides: TGTGCCAGCAGCCCCCGGCACTCCTACGAGCAGTACTTC.

This clonotype was picked up many times. CDR3 sequence (DNA): TGTGCCAGCAGCCAAGAGATCGTGGATGAGCAGTTCTTC. Translation gives CASSQEIVDEQFF. The chain is built from TRBV3-1 and TRBJ2-1; D unclear. CDR3 length equals 13 residues. V lost 0 bases to trimming and J lost 8 bases, with 8 bases between them. The V gene's germline CDR1 is LGHDT and CDR2 YNNKEL (reference sequence).

At least ten counts were recorded for this clonotype. V usage is TRBV20-1 and J usage is TRBJ2-5, with D possibly being TRBD1 (6 bases). CDR1 and CDR2 from the germline V gene are DFQATT and SNEGSKA (reference sequence). The CDR3 totals 12 residues. Trimming left V 5 bases short and J 3 bases short, with 10 bases between. DNA for the CDR3: TGCAGTGCTTTATCAGGGGAAGAGACCCAGTACTTC. It codes for CSALSGEETQYF.

Only a few counts were recorded for this clonotype. The rearrangement joins TRBV24-1 to TRBJ1-6, with D possibly matching TRBD1 (5 bases). The germline gives CDR1 KGHDR, CDR2 SFDVKD. The CDR3 sequence is 14 residues long. Trimming shortened V by 3 bases and J by 7 bases, and 9 bases separated the two germline ends. Here the CDR3 reads CATSDRQPNSPLHF. In DNA, the CDR3 is TGTGCCACCAGTGATCGACAGCCGAATTCACCCCTCCACTTT.

In this sample, this clonotype turned up many times. The rearrangement uses TRBV7-2 and TRBJ1-1; possible D gene TRBD1, 6 bases. This CDR3 is built from 18 residues. Trimming shortened V by 7 bases and J by 0 bases, and 24 bases separated the two germline ends. CDR1 SGHTA and CDR2 FQGNSA come from the germline V gene. The CDR3 DNA reads TGTGCCAGCACCAAATATGGGGGCCCCGCAGGGGTGAACACTGAAGCTTTCTTT. Residues: CASTKYGGPAGVNTEAFF.

The CDR3, as DNA: TGTGCCAGCAGCTTGGACAGGCGACCCCTCCACTTT. This codes for CASSLDRRPLHF. The rearrangement joins TRBV5-4 to TRBJ1-6, with D possibly matching TRBD1 (5 bases). Trimming took off 0 bases at V and 12 bases at J, with 7 bases between the two ends. CDR1 and CDR2 (germline): SGHNT, YYREEE (reference sequence). The CDR3 contains 12 residues.

In its sample, this clonotype was seen a few times. The J gene is TRBJ1-3, the V gene TRBV6-1; no definite D call. Trimming pared 6 bases from V and 0 bases from J, leaving 15 bases between. This CDR3 is 16 amino acids long. Germline CDR1 is MNHNS and CDR2 is SASEGT. CDR3 in DNA: TGTGCCAGCAGAGAGAACAGCGGGTTCTCTGGAAACACCATATATTTT. This gives the protein CASRENSGFSGNTIYF.

This clonotype has a count of ten or more. The genes are TRBV18 and TRBJ2-5; tentatively, D is TRBD2 (5 bases). CDR1 and CDR2 (germline): KGHSH, LQKENI. Trimming took 4 bases from V and 5 from J, leaving 14 bases between them. CDR3 length: 14 residues. This chain's CDR3 is CASSLPDFAETQYF. CDR3 DNA sequence: TGTGCCAGCTCACTCCCGGACTTTGCGGAGACCCAGTACTTC.

There are many counts of this clonotype. V is TRBV3-1 and J is TRBJ2-1; D is undetermined. The CDR3 loop spans 12 amino acids. CDR1 is LGHDT and CDR2 is YNNKEL in the germline V gene (reference sequence). The V end lost 1 base, the J end lost 5 bases, and 3 bases lay between the germline ends. The CDR3 DNA reads TGTGCCAGCAGCCAAGTGGACAATGAGCAGTTCTTC. Translated: CASSQVDNEQFF.

Comments on this clonotype: The junction differs from germline at one of its ends, possibly a read error. V gene TRBV5-1 combines with J gene TRBJ1-6; 8 nucleotides align to TRBD1. Germline values: CDR1 SGHRS, CDR2 YFSETQ. The CDR3 is made up of 16 amino acids. CDR3 nucleotides: TGCGCCAGCAGTTTGGACAGGGCCCGGGGAAATTCACCCCTCCACTTT. The encoded protein is CASSLDRARGNSPLHF.

Many counts were recorded for this clonotype. The CDR3 coding sequence is TGTGCCAGCAGTTTGCGACAGGGACCTGGAAACACCATATATTTT. Translation: CASSLRQGPGNTIYF. This chain connects TRBV28 to TRBJ1-3; 7 positions agree with TRBD1. Germline V gives CDR1 MDHEN, CDR2 SYDVKM. CDR3 length: 15 residues. The J segment lost 2 bases and the V segment lost 3 bases, leaving 4 bases of the junction unmatched.

The CDR3: CSARTGIQETQYF. The CDR3 DNA reads TGCAGTGCTAGGACAGGGATACAAGAGACCCAGTACTTC. The V call is TRBV20-1, the J call TRBJ2-5; 7 nucleotides line up with TRBD1. This CDR3 has 13 amino acids. J lost 2 bases, V lost 3 bases, and 3 bases had no gene match. Germline V CDR1 and CDR2: DFQATT, SNEGSKA (reference sequence).

The rearrangement uses TRBV3-1 and TRBJ2-1; 11 bases line up with TRBD2. The CDR3 covers 18 residues. The ends lost 0 bases at V and 5 bases at J; junction bases unmatched: 9. Germline CDR1 and CDR2: LGHDT and YNNKEL (reference sequence). DNA of the CDR3: TGTGCCAGCAGCCAAGATCTTCGGTCTAGCGGGAGGAACAATGAGCAGTTCTTC. Translation gives CASSQDLRSSGRNNEQFF.

With respect to this clonotype: One end of the junction varies from germline; a read error may be responsible. This chain uses TRBV5-6 with TRBJ1-2; D may be TRBD1 (5 bases). The CDR3 has 14 amino acids. Per germline, CDR1 SGHDT and CDR2 YYEEEE. CDR3 region: CAGSLVQENYGYTF. The CDR3 DNA is TGTGCCGGCAGCTTGGTACAGGAAAACTATGGCTACACCTTC.

The V gene is TRBV19, the J gene TRBJ2-7; 11 bases agree with TRBD1. CDR3 length equals 15 residues. The germline gives CDR1 LNHDA, CDR2 SQIVND (reference sequence). The trim removed 5 bases at V and 5 bases at J, leaving 8 bases unmatched. The CDR3 region is CASSAWTGGLDEQYF. Written as DNA, the CDR3 is TGTGCCAGTAGTGCTTGGACAGGGGGCCTGGACGAGCAGTACTTC.

This clonotype was counted between two and nine times. V and J are TRBV6-1 and TRBJ1-2; tentative D call: TRBD1 (5 bases). This CDR3 region has 15 residues. Germline CDR1 and CDR2: MNHNS and SASEGT. Deletions cut 10 bases from V and 7 bases from J, with 25 bases between. Here the CDR3 reads CAIPRPGRATFGYTF. The CDR3 region has the DNA TGTGCCATCCCCCGACCGGGACGGGCGACCTTTGGCTACACCTTC.

The table lists this clonotype with a few counts. The rearrangement joins TRBV12-3 or TRBV12-4 to TRBJ2-1; D could derive from TRBD1 or TRBD2 (5 bases each). V lost 4 bases and J lost 0, with 22 bases in between. This CDR3 comprises 19 residues. This chain's CDR3 is CASSSARYGTQTSYNEQFF. The CDR3 region has the DNA TGTGCCAGCAGTTCCGCCCGATATGGGACGCAGACCTCCTACAATGAGCAGTTCTTC.

This clonotype was counted between two and nine times. J is TRBJ2-5 and V is TRBV7-9; 8 bases are a match to TRBD2. Germline CDR1 is SEHNR and CDR2 is FQNEAQ (reference sequence). J lost 10 bases, V lost 5 bases, and 15 bases had no gene match. This CDR3 has 15 amino acids. CDR3 nucleotide sequence: TGTGCCAGCAGCCCCTTCGGGGGGGACTTTCGGCTCCAGTACTTC. Translation: CASSPFGGDFRLQYF.

This clonotype was detected only a few times. This sequence joins TRBV29-1 and TRBJ1-2; D gene unclear. Deletions cut 6 bases from V and 4 bases from J, with 12 bases between. This CDR3 spans 12 amino acids. Germline V lookup: CDR1 SQVTM, CDR2 ANQGSEA. In DNA, the CDR3 is TGCAGCGTAAACTCATACTCCTATGGCTACACCTTC. Amino acid sequence: CSVNSYSYGYTF.

In its sample, this clonotype was seen many times. This chain connects TRBV7-3 to TRBJ2-3; 7 positions match TRBD1. This CDR3 comprises 17 residues. V gave up 1 base and J gave up 2 bases; unmatched junction bases: 9. Germline V gene lookup returns CDR1 SGHTA and CDR2 FQGTGA. The CDR3 protein is CASSLKGAQSDTDTQYF. CDR3 coding DNA: TGTGCCAGCAGCTTAAAGGGGGCCCAGTCGGACACAGATACGCAGTATTTT.

This clonotype appeared many times. The CDR3 here is CASSFQREGRPLTYEQYF. The CDR3 coding sequence is TGTGCCAGCAGTTTTCAGCGGGAGGGTAGACCTCTAACCTACGAGCAGTACTTC. V is TRBV6-2 or TRBV6-3 and J is TRBJ2-7; 10 bases are shared with TRBD2. With 4 bases clipped from V and 2 bases from J, the junction kept 14 bases outside the gene matches. CDR3 length: 18 residues. The germline V gene encodes CDR1 MNHEY and CDR2 SVGEGT.

The gene calls are TRBV5-5 and TRBJ2-3; TRBD2 aligns across 7 bases. CDR1 SGHKS and CDR2 YYEKEE come from the germline V gene (reference sequence). After removal of 7 bases from V and 4 bases from J, the junction contained 12 bases not matched to a gene. The CDR3 has 15 amino acids. The CDR3 spells CASRIGSGKADTQYF. For the CDR3, the DNA is TGTGCCAGCCGAATTGGGAGCGGGAAGGCAGATACGCAGTATTTT.

This clonotype was seen a handful of times. V usage is TRBV20-1 and J usage is TRBJ2-3, with 8 nucleotides matching TRBD2. CDR3 length: 14 amino acids. The J segment lost 6 bases and the V segment lost 1 base, leaving 6 bases of the junction unmatched. The germline V gene has CDR1 DFQATT and CDR2 SNEGSKA (reference sequence). The CDR3 loop reads CSARGGGGSDTQYF. The CDR3, as DNA: TGCAGTGCTAGAGGGGGCGGGGGGTCGGATACGCAGTATTTT.

This clonotype appeared many times. V usage is TRBV28 and J usage is TRBJ2-1; 7 nucleotides match TRBD2. The V gene end was trimmed by 10 bases and the J gene end by 3 bases; junction bases not matched to a gene: 21. Germline lookup yields CDR1 MDHEN and CDR2 SYDVKM. The CDR3 consists of 18 residues. CDR3 nucleotide sequence: TGTGCCACTTCCAGCAGTAGGCGGGGGACCGCCCGCTACAATGAGCAGTTCTTC. It yields the protein CATSSSRRGTARYNEQFF.

This clonotype has ten or more counts. This chain connects TRBV24-1 to TRBJ2-7, with TRBD1 as a possible D gene (6 bases). The V gene's germline CDR1 is KGHDR and CDR2 SFDVKD. This CDR3 has 14 residues. V shed 2 bases and J shed 4 bases, with 11 bases lying between them. The CDR3 sequence is CATSDSGHPYEQYF. CDR3 DNA sequence: TGTGCCACCAGTGATTCGGGACACCCTTACGAGCAGTACTTC.

In this sample, this clonotype turned up many times. The J gene is TRBJ2-1, the V gene TRBV28; TRBD1 aligns across 7 bases. J was trimmed by 7 bases and V by 7 bases; bases with no gene match: 7. CDR1 is MDHEN, CDR2 SYDVKM, per germline. There are 13 residues in the CDR3. CDR3 sequence reads: CASTPGQRNEQFF. The CDR3 DNA is TGTGCCAGCACCCCGGGACAGCGAAATGAGCAGTTCTTC. Full variable domain (missing parts from reference TRBV28 and TRBJ2-1): DVKVTQSSRYLVKRTGEKVFLECVQDMDHENMFWYRQDPGLGLRLIYFSYDVKMKEKGDIPEGYSVSREKKERFSLILESASTNQTSMYLCASTPGQRNEQFFGPGTRLTVL.

This clonotype was observed a few times. This chain uses TRBV6-1 with TRBJ1-2; D remains unclear. CDR1 is MNHNS, CDR2 SASEGT, per germline. The CDR3 is made up of 15 amino acids. V was clipped by 1 base and J by 0 bases, with 9 bases between them. The CDR3 reads CASSEEAVPNYGYTF. The CDR3 DNA is TGTGCCAGCAGTGAAGAGGCAGTTCCTAACTATGGCTACACCTTC.